This TCR beta chain was found in a study of cytomegalovirus exposure and HLA in healthy donors (dated by TCRdb to the late 2010s). About the study as a whole: In an earlier analysis of about 560 of the donors, 276 Gb of sequence data and 117 million unique TCR beta sequences from about 190 million T cells were reported. Approximately 310 gigabases of sequencing data and approximately 93 million unique TCR sequences were included in an early release covering under 650 HLA-typed donors. Of the approximately 400 genotyped donors, about 80% fell in the genetic ancestry cluster associated with self-reported Caucasian donors. The study aimed to test whether cataloging public T cell receptors could reveal signatures of past pathogen exposure. The T cell repertoires of several hundred subjects were profiled by immunosequencing and related to cytomegalovirus serostatus. Besides the first cohort of some 670 subjects, a separate validation cohort made up of 120 different subjects was used. High-throughput TCR immunosequencing, statistical association of individual TCRs with disease status, and machine learning were combined to predict cytomegalovirus infection status. To study patterns of TCR occurrence, a later analysis re-analyzed previously published TCR beta repertoires from 700 or so donors and added high-resolution HLA genotyping. In the later analysis, no new phenotypic data were used to find candidate immune exposures; instead, reliance was placed on TCR beta sequences and their occurrence across donors. To decide whether each TCR beta V gene segment behaved as functional or pseudogenic, an earlier analysis of some 540 of the donors relied on high-throughput TCR beta sequencing. Alongside the repertoire data, information on donor age, sex, ethnicity and CMV serostatus was compiled. In a later genetic analysis, genome-wide SNP genotypes for about 60% of the 666 donors were used, and that subset was treated as a discovery cohort. Every repertoire in the discovery cohort had been generated on one and the same sequencing platform. HLA typing covered class I and class II loci at four-digit resolution. The number of donors typed differed by locus, with roughly 620-630 for A, B, C, DRB1 and DQB1, approximately 500 for DQA1, about 610 for DPA1, and roughly 450 for DPB1. A handful of DR-DQ haplotypes were handled as single units for association and clustering because linkage in the cohort was strong. Among some 400 genotyped donors of the cohort, an average of around 240,000 unique TCR beta nucleotide sequences was sequenced per donor, of which 15% to 20% were non-productive. The paper's findings and limits, for the study overall: CMV serostatus was the only immune exposure information available for the cohort. According to a later analysis, parvovirus B19, influenza, CMV and Epstein-Barr virus appeared linked to several top co-occurrence clusters. A group of highly shared sequence variants was considered likely to be a technical artifact of the sequencing pipeline. In a later analysis, most CMV-associated TCR beta chains were found to appear HLA-restricted, with HLA associations seemingly driven largely by CMV exposure. Most TCR sequences were seen in very few donors, while some public TCRs were found in many individuals. Because HLA typing was unavailable for some donors at each locus, only the typed subset was used in association tests. The cohort was sequenced for TCR beta chains only, and without alpha or paired-chain data the features that could be detected were limited. According to the authors, the approach could potentially be generalized to other disease states and immunological phenotypes. An earlier analysis of approximately 530 of the donors showed that most TCR beta V segments appeared in productive rearrangements either about 90% or about 30% of the time, which broadly matched IMGT annotations. A later analysis found that TCR association rates varied across HLA loci, with DRB1 alleles showing the most associated TCRs and HLA-C alleles the fewest. Correlated functional status among segregating V segments might reflect linkage disequilibrium, but an unknown experimental factor could not be ruled out. The study listed 170 or so TCR beta chains as associated with cytomegalovirus. Cytomegalovirus status was reported to be diagnosed by the classifier with high specificity and sensitivity in both the original and validation cohorts. A further reported finding was that TCR beta sequences accurately predicted the HLA-A and HLA-B alleles for most subjects in the first cohort. Because counts were too low, around 18 rarely observed V segments, including chromosome 9 orphons, were left out of the earlier analysis of several hundred of the donors. Some IMGT-functional V segments, including TRBV6-2 and TRBV6-3, could not be told apart with the 87-base-pair reads, so those segments were excluded. The presence/absence analyses assumed that sequencing depth was roughly uniform across donors, and that assumption may not be true. When HLA alleles, especially DR and DQ, strongly co-occurred, TCR associations were difficult to assign to individual alleles. An association between a missense DCLRE1C variant and V-gene and J-gene trimming of TCR beta chains was found in a later genetic analysis and replicated in an independent cohort. According to a later genetic analysis, donors in an Asian-associated ancestry cluster had fewer N-insertions in productive TCRs than the roughly 670-donor mean. In vitro tests confirmed that a few of the cytomegalovirus-associated TCR beta chains recognize cytomegalovirus antigens. In a later analysis, HLA-associated TCR beta chains were found to be more clonally expanded and to have lower generation probabilities than equally common non-associated chains. Specific HLA alleles were associated with over 15,000 TCR beta sequences at a false discovery rate of 0.05 in a later analysis.

Receptor amplification or capture employed the immunoSEQ multiplex PCR assay. For the multiplex PCR, a mixture combining 60 forward primers for TCR Vbeta segments and 13 reverse primers for TCR Jbeta segments was used. Amplification of the CDR3 region of rearranged TCR beta genes was performed with a multiplex PCR assay on genomic DNA. The amplified TCR beta libraries were sequenced on the Illumina HiSeq System as 87-base-pair reads. Processing in the source paper ran as follows. Across the roughly 640 repertoires, a later analysis counted some 80 million unique TCR beta chains, around 10 million of which were shared by at least two donors. A nearest-neighbor algorithm error-corrected the raw reads and collapsed the reads into unique sequences, merging closely related sequences to remove PCR and sequencing errors. CDR3 sequences were aligned to IMGT reference sequences to assign V, D and J gene segments. For a sequence to be retained, at least a six-nucleotide match to both a V gene segment and a J gene segment was required. A rearrangement was called productive if the CDR3 had no stop codons and remained in frame with V and J, and every other rearrangement was called non-productive. CDR3 was defined according to IMGT convention as the region running from the second conserved V-encoded cysteine to the conserved J-encoded phenylalanine. The earlier analysis of about 530 of the donors excluded any sequence lacking an unambiguous match to a single V gene segment. In an earlier analysis of 587 of the donors, V segments were called functional above 56.7% productive rearrangements and were called segregating when the between-donor standard deviation exceeded 5%. A statistical classification framework was built to diagnose cytomegalovirus status from the catalog of TCR beta chain sequences. V and J gene assignment, in a later analysis, came from comparing TCR nucleotide sequences with IMGT/GENE-DB human TR gene sequences. The TCRdist pipeline was used in a later analysis to assign CDR3 sequences and most-parsimonious VDJ recombination scenarios. A later analysis defined each TCR beta chain by its CDR3 amino acid sequence plus V-gene family, and excluded reads lacking a unique V-gene family. As a way to deal with suspected cross-contamination and a sequencing artifact, a later analysis dropped 450 to 700 nucleotide sequences that were highly shared and had low generation probability. In a later analysis, a clonal expansion index was calculated for each public chain from normalized within-repertoire ranks of inferred template counts. Generation probabilities in a later analysis came from a VDJ recombination model fitted to out-of-frame rearrangements, and those results were checked against IGoR. In a later analysis, hypergeometric tests were used to score TCR-TCR, TCR-HLA and TCR-CMV co-occurrence, with a repertoire-size bias correction applied to TCR pairs. In a later analysis, false discovery rates were estimated by permuting HLA or CMV assignments 20 times. In a later analysis, co-occurring TCRs were grouped with DBSCAN, and TCRdist sequence similarity was added when clustering was performed within HLA-allele-positive subsets. Repertoires with fewer than 30,000 or more than 120,000 public chains were left out of co-occurrence clustering, as were four to six repertoires with anomalous nucleotide sharing. TCRdb's version of the immuneACCESS table is confined to in-frame rearrangements and falls short of the full clone set. An unresolved V gene accounts for under half of the shortfall where checked; the remainder is of unknown origin. From that table come the V and J calls and clone size; the DNA was used to work out D and trimming. Present in this sample are around 50,000 clones, roughly 83% of which were seen just once. The top ten clones comprise about 1.5% of the sample.

Its CDR3 holds 16 amino acids, cysteine through phenylalanine. The read is trimmed to its CDR3 DNA, 48 bases read in frame from base 1. The germline ends are 15 bases apart after V is trimmed by 2 bases and J by 4 bases. For CDR1 and CDR2, the germline V gene lists SGHNT and YENEEA. This clone turned up a few times. No cognate antigen has been identified for it. Nothing much larger sits one base from this clone, and base qualities are not available. In total, just over 650 healthy bone marrow donors made up the cohort. At the time of sampling, all cohort members were nominally healthy, though unrecorded immune exposures were likely present. The donor tested CMV seronegative, placing the donor among the 350 or so seronegative members of the cohort. A peripheral blood sample was provided by each donor, and peripheral blood mononuclear cells were used for TCR beta sequencing. The Qiagen DNeasy Blood Extraction Kit was used to extract genomic DNA from the blood cell samples.

The sequence joins TRBV11-3 to TRBJ1-3; a weak D assignment points to TRBD1 (5 bases agree). The sample taken for sequencing was PBMCs. The receptor's source is a middle-aged man in good health and CMV-seronegative. The CDR3 loop reads CASSLTLKGSGNTIYF. The DNA sequence is TGTGCCAGCAGCTTAACCCTGAAGGGGTCAGGAAACACCATATATTTT. The full variable domain, with segments outside the CDR3 supplied by the reference TRBV11-3 and TRBJ1-3 proteins, appears as EAGVVQSPRYKIIEKKQPVAFWCNPISGHNTLYWYLQNLGQGPELLIRYENEEAVDDSQLPKDRFSAERLKGVDSTLKIQPAELGDSAVYLCASSLTLKGSGNTIYFGEGSWLTVV.